One and the same sample provided the 24 T cell receptor beta chains below, sequenced in a study of T cell changes during pregnancy in multiple sclerosis. Generated by immunoSEQ multiplex PCR, the TCRdb table keeps only in-frame clones and is missing some. This sample has around 88,000 clones, with roughly 92% found just once. The source was peripheral blood, collected in the first trimester of pregnancy. The receptors originated from a female donor with multiple sclerosis, enrolled in a pregnancy study.

This clone was seen once. This rearrangement joins TRBV5-5 to TRBJ2-7; no reliable D call. Germline values: CDR1 SGHKS, CDR2 YYEKEE (reference sequence). Between the trimmed V and J ends, which lost 3 bases and 3 bases, there was a span of 7 bases. The CDR3 is made up of 12 amino acids. This chain's CDR3 is CASSSENYEQYF. The CDR3 bases are TGTGCCAGCAGCTCAGAAAACTACGAGCAGTACTTC. Filled out from reference TRBV5-5 and TRBJ2-7, the complete variable domain reads DAGVTQSPTHLIKTRGQQVTLRCSPISGHKSVSWYQQVLGQGPQFIFQYYEKEERGRGNFPDRFSARQFPNYSSELNVNALLLGDSALYLCASSSENYEQYFGPGTRLTVT.

The chain employs TRBV5-6 and TRBJ2-3; possibly TRBD1 for D (5 bases). Trimming pared 2 bases from V and 1 base from J, leaving 11 bases between. CDR3 size: 15 residues. Germline V gene lookup returns CDR1 SGHDT and CDR2 YYEEEE. CDR3 nucleotides: TGTGCCAGCAGCTTAAGGGGTCATCGCACAGATACGCAGTATTTT. Its translation: CASSLRGHRTDTQYF.

The chain joins TRBV5-1 to TRBJ2-7; no clear D gene. V lost 10 bases and J lost 5, with 10 bases in between. The CDR3 is 10 amino acids. Germline V CDR1 and CDR2: SGHRS, YFSETQ. CDR3 residues: CASPPDEQYF. CDR3 nucleotide sequence: TGCGCCTCGCCGCCGGACGAGCAGTACTTC.

The chain carries TRBV10-3 and TRBJ1-1, with a possible D match to TRBD1 (6 bases). The CDR3 loop spans 15 amino acids. V gave up 0 bases and J gave up 1 base, with 9 bases separating them. Germline V lookup: CDR1 ENHRY, CDR2 SYGVKD. CDR3 residues: CAISESAQGNTEAFF. CDR3 DNA: TGTGCCATCAGTGAGTCCGCACAGGGGAACACTGAAGCTTTCTTT.

The V call is TRBV5-1, the J call TRBJ2-7, with D tentatively TRBD1 (6 bases). The germline V gene has CDR1 SGHRS and CDR2 YFSETQ. The CDR3 contains 15 residues. The germline V and J ends were trimmed by 3 bases and 4 bases, with 17 bases remaining between them. This CDR3 reads CASSSTGTSLYEQYF. In nucleotides, the CDR3 is TGCGCCAGCAGCTCGACGGGGACAAGTTTGTACGAGCAGTACTTC.

The chain employs TRBV9 and TRBJ2-3; the D gene is possibly TRBD2 (5 bases). V lost 4 bases, J lost 6 bases, and 12 bases lay in between. From germline, CDR1 is SGDLS and CDR2 YYNGEE. The CDR3 is made up of 13 amino acids. The CDR3 DNA follows: TGTGCCAGCAGCCTCCGGACTCTGGATACGCAGTATTTT. The encoded protein is CASSLRTLDTQYF.

The chain combines TRBV21-1 with TRBJ2-7; the DNA was not compared with TRBD1, the D call given in the table. TRBV21-1 is shown as a pseudogene. The CDR3 contains 15 residues. CDR3 in DNA: TGTGCCAGCAGCACCCTACAGGGGGCGCAGGACGAGCAGTACTTC. Translated: CASSTLQGAQDEQYF.

V gene TRBV4-2 combines with J gene TRBJ2-2; 9 nucleotides agree with TRBD2. Germline V gives CDR1 LGHNA, CDR2 YNFKEQ. The CDR3 runs 18 residues. With 0 bases clipped from V and 4 bases from J, the junction kept 9 bases outside the gene matches. The CDR3 bases are TGTGCCAGCAGCCAAGATTCCCTAGCGGGGTCGGGCACCGGGGAGCTGTTTTTT. Protein: CASSQDSLAGSGTGELFF.

The chain combines TRBV7-2 with TRBJ2-2; tentatively, D is TRBD2 (5 bases). The length of the CDR3 is 14 residues. Germline assignment: CDR1 SGHTA and CDR2 FQGNSA. V shed 2 bases and J shed 6 bases, with 10 bases lying between them. CDR3 in DNA: TGTGCCAGCAGCTTAAGTGGCGGGCCCGGGGAGCTGTTTTTT. Protein product: CASSLSGGPGELFF.

The V gene is TRBV15, the J gene TRBJ2-7; TRBD2 might be the D (5 bases). The CDR3 is 12 amino acids. Looked up from germline, CDR1 is LNHNV and CDR2 is YYDKDF (reference sequence). With 2 bases removed from V and 7 bases from J, the gap between germline ends came to 9 bases. CDR3 sequence: CATSRSPGEQYF. CDR3 nucleotide sequence: TGTGCCACCAGCAGAAGTCCGGGGGAGCAGTACTTC.

This sequence joins TRBV14 and TRBJ2-7, with unresolved D. The CDR3 length is 14 residues. CDR1 and CDR2 (germline): SGHDN, FVKESK. Trimming stripped 1 base from V and 6 bases from J, with 13 bases between. CDR3 nucleotide sequence: TGTGCCAGCAGCCAAGTTTACGGAGCTGGCGAGCAGTACTTC. It specifies CASSQVYGAGEQYF.

V is TRBV10-3 and J is TRBJ2-1; 7 positions agree with TRBD2. Losses at the gene ends were 6 bases for V and 10 bases for J; bases not matched to a gene: 18. The CDR3 has 16 residues. Germline CDR1 reads ENHRY; CDR2 reads SYGVKD. CDR3 sequence (DNA): TGTGCCATCAGCGGCCTATGGGGCGGGAGACGATGGGAGCAGTTCTTC. Protein sequence: CAISGLWGGRRWEQFF.

This sequence joins TRBV4-1 and TRBJ2-6; 7 nucleotides align to TRBD1. Trimming removed 1 base from V and 0 bases from J; junction bases left unmatched: 9. Germline V gives CDR1 MGHRA, CDR2 YSYEKL. The CDR3 extends over 19 amino acids. The CDR3 DNA is TGCGCCAGCAGCCAAGTACCGGGACAGTTCCCCTCTGGGGCCAACGTCCTGACTTTC. As protein: CASSQVPGQFPSGANVLTF.

The rearrangement uses TRBV7-6 and TRBJ2-5, with D possibly TRBD1 on 8 matching bases. The ends were cut back, 4 bases at V and 4 bases at J, with 13 bases in the middle. Germline values: CDR1 SGHVS, CDR2 FNYEAQ. This CDR3 is 14 amino acids long. CDR3 nucleotides: TGTGCCAGCAGCTCAGGGGGCGGGAGAGAGACCCAGTACTTC. The encoded protein is CASSSGGGRETQYF.

The chain is built from TRBV28 and TRBJ2-7, with D perhaps matching TRBD2 (6 bases). The CDR3 runs to 12 residues. Between the trimmed V and J ends, which lost 8 bases and 4 bases, there was a span of 12 bases. Germline V CDR1 and CDR2: MDHEN, SYDVKM. In DNA form, the CDR3 reads TGTGCCAGCGCGGAGGGCTCGTACGAGCAGTACTTC. Translating it yields CASAEGSYEQYF. The whole variable domain, remainder taken from reference TRBV28 and TRBJ2-7, is DVKVTQSSRYLVKRTGEKVFLECVQDMDHENMFWYRQDPGLGLRLIYFSYDVKMKEKGDIPEGYSVSREKKERFSLILESASTNQTSMYLCASAEGSYEQYFGPGTRLTVT.

The CDR3 DNA reads as TGTGCCAGCAGCCTTAGAGGTTATCCAGATACGCAGTATTTT. It yields the protein CASSLRGYPDTQYF. The chain carries TRBV14 and TRBJ2-3, with D unresolved. The CDR3 is 14 amino acids. V lost 4 bases and J lost 4, with 12 bases in between. Germline-derived CDR1 and CDR2 are SGHDN and FVKESK. Using reference TRBV14 and TRBJ2-3 for the parts outside the CDR3, the full variable domain is EAGVTQFPSHSVIEKGQTVTLRCDPISGHDNLYWYRRVMGKEIKFLLHFVKESKQDESGMPNNRFLAERTGGTYSTLKVQPAELEDSGVYFCASSLRGYPDTQYFGPGTRLTVL.

The rearrangement joins TRBV9 to TRBJ2-2; D gene ambiguous. This CDR3 is built from 15 residues. Between the trimmed V and J ends, which lost 4 bases and 6 bases, there was a span of 16 bases. From germline, CDR1 is SGDLS and CDR2 YYNGEE. CDR3 region: CASSYDSLGAGELFF. The CDR3, as DNA: TGTGCCAGCAGCTACGACTCGTTGGGTGCCGGGGAGCTGTTTTTT.

This clone was found once. The gene calls are TRBV5-1 and TRBJ1-4, with a tentative D call TRBD1 (5 bases). Germline-derived CDR1 and CDR2 are SGHRS and YFSETQ. Trimming shortened V by 3 bases and J by 6 bases, and 18 bases separated the two germline ends. The CDR3 has 16 amino acids. CDR3 bases: TGCGCCAGCAGCTCGGGTAGACAGCTAACGTATGAAAAACTGTTTTTT. It yields the protein CASSSGRQLTYEKLFF.

The chain employs TRBV6-1 and TRBJ2-7, with 8 bases that match TRBD2. Germline V gives CDR1 MNHNS, CDR2 SASEGT. The CDR3 is 14 amino acids. The V and J ends lost 6 bases and 0 bases, in that order; junction bases with no gene match: 4. CDR3 in amino acids: CASRREASSYEQYF. The CDR3 nucleotides read TGTGCCAGCAGGCGGGAGGCAAGCTCCTACGAGCAGTACTTC.

This chain joins TRBV15 and TRBJ2-1, with 9 bases lining up with TRBD1. From germline, CDR1 is LNHNV and CDR2 YYDKDF (reference sequence). CDR3 size: 15 residues. V shed 7 bases and J 7 bases; nucleotides not matched to a gene: 11. The CDR3 loop is CATIVLEQGANEQFF. CDR3 sequence (DNA): TGTGCCACCATAGTCTTGGAACAGGGGGCTAATGAGCAGTTCTTC.

The chain joins TRBV6-1 to TRBJ2-7; no clear D. The ends were cut back, 6 bases at V and 6 bases at J, with 15 bases in the middle. This CDR3 has 13 residues. Germline lookup yields CDR1 MNHNS and CDR2 SASEGT. DNA for the CDR3: TGTGCCAGCAGGGGTCCCCCCGGGTTCGAGCAGTACTTC. Translating gives CASRGPPGFEQYF.

CDR3 coding DNA: TGTGCCAGCAGCCCCCCGGGCACAGATACGCAGTATTTT. Translation gives CASSPPGTDTQYF. The gene calls are TRBV28 and TRBJ2-3; the D is unclear. Germline V lookup: CDR1 MDHEN, CDR2 SYDVKM. The CDR3 covers 13 residues. The ends were cut back, 6 bases at V and 1 base at J, with 8 bases in the middle. Variable domain in full (rest from reference TRBV28 and TRBJ2-3): DVKVTQSSRYLVKRTGEKVFLECVQDMDHENMFWYRQDPGLGLRLIYFSYDVKMKEKGDIPEGYSVSREKKERFSLILESASTNQTSMYLCASSPPGTDTQYFGPGTRLTVL.

The V call is TRBV28, the J call TRBJ1-4; D gene unclear. This CDR3 is built from 14 residues. Trimming took 3 bases from V and 3 from J, leaving 8 bases between them. Germline V CDR1 and CDR2: MDHEN, SYDVKM. The CDR3 sequence: CASSFTGSNEKLFF. The CDR3 nucleotides read TGTGCCAGCAGTTTTACGGGGTCTAATGAAAAACTGTTTTTT.

This rearrangement joins TRBV18 to TRBJ2-3; 14 bases are shared with TRBD2. Germline CDR1 is KGHSH and CDR2 is LQKENI. The CDR3 is 20 amino acids. Trimming took 0 bases from V and 0 from J; bases not matched to a gene: 8. The CDR3 DNA is TGTGCCAGCTCACCACCGAAGGGACTAGCGGGAGCCCCTAGCACAGATACGCAGTATTTT. Translated, it gives CASSPPKGLAGAPSTDTQYF.